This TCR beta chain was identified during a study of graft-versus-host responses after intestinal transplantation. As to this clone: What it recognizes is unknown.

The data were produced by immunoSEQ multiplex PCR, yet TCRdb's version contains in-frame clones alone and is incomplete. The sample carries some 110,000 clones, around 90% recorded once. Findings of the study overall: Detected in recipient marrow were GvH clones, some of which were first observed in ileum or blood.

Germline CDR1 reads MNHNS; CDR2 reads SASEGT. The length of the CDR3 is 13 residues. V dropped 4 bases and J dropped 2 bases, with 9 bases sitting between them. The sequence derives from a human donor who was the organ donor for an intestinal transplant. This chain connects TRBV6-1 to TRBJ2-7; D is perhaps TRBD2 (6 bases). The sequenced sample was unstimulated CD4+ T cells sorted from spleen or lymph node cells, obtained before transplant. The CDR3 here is CASSASVTYEQYF. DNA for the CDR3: TGTGCCAGCAGTGCTAGCGTAACCTACGAGCAGTACTTC.